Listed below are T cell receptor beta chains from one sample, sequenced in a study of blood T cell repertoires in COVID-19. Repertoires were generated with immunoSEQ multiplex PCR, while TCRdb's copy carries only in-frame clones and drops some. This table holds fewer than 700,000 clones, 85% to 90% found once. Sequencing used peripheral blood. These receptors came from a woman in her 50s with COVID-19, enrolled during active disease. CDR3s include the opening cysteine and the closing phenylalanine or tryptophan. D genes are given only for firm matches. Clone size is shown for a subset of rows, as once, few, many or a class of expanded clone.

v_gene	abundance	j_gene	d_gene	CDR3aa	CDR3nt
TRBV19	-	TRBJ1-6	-	CASSIGVSGSPLHF	TGTGCCAGTAGTATAGGGGTTTCGGGTTCACCCCTCCACTTT
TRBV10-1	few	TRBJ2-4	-	CASSEQGSRKNIQYF	TGCGCCAGCAGTGAGCAGGGCAGCCGGAAAAACATTCAGTACTTC
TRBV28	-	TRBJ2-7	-	CASSRPVGGYEQYF	TGTGCCAGCAGTCGCCCCGTGGGCGGGTACGAGCAGTACTTC
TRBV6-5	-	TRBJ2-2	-	CASSRQSANTGELFF	TGTGCCAGCAGTAGACAGAGTGCGAACACCGGGGAGCTGTTTTTT
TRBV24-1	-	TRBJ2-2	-	CATSDSGSTGELFF	TGTGCCACCAGTGATTCCGGGAGCACCGGGGAGCTGTTTTTT
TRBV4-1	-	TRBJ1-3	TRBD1	CASSRGQALFTGNTIYF	TGCGCCAGCAGCAGGGGACAGGCGTTATTCACTGGAAACACCATATATTTT
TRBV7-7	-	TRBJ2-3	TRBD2	CASSVAGGDTQYF	TGTGCCAGCAGCGTAGCGGGGGGGGATACGCAGTATTTT
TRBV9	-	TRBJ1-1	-	CASSVVGGLINTEAFF	TGTGCCAGCAGCGTAGTCGGGGGGCTAATTAACACTGAAGCTTTCTTT
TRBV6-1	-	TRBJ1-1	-	CASSEQQGNTEAFF	TGTGCCAGCAGTGAACAACAGGGGAACACTGAAGCTTTCTTT
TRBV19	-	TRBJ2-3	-	CASRTNREDTQYF	TGTGCCAGTAGGACCAACAGAGAGGATACGCAGTATTTT
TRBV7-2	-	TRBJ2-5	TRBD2	CASSTQWDGGGAGETQYF	TGTGCCAGCAGCACCCAATGGGATGGCGGGGGGGCCGGGGAGACCCAGTACTTC
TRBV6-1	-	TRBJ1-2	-	CASSERERTEKVFF	TGTGCCAGCAGTGAACGTGAGCGGACGGAGAAGGTGTTCTTC
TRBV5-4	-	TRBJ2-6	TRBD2	CASSAGGSGANVLTF	TGTGCCAGCAGCGCGGGAGGGTCTGGGGCCAACGTCCTGACTTTC
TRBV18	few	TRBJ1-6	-	CASSPSAGSPLHF	TGTGCCAGCTCACCTTCTGCCGGTTCACCCCTCCACTTT
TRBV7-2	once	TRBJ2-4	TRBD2	CASSSVGAGGIQYF	TGTGCCAGCAGCTCGGTTGGAGCGGGGGGCATTCAGTACTTC
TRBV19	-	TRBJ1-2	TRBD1	CASRPRDRQRNRNYGYTF	TGTGCCAGTAGACCACGGGACAGACAAAGAAACCGGAACTATGGCTACACCTTC
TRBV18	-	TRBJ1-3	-	CASSQGTEYSGNTIYF	TGTGCCAGCTCACAGGGGACTGAATACTCTGGAAACACCATATATTTT
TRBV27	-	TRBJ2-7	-	CASSFQVGGPREQYF	TGTGCCAGCAGTTTCCAGGTGGGGGGGCCGAGGGAGCAGTACTTC
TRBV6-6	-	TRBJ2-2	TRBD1	CASSYSQGANTGELFF	TGTGCCAGCAGTTACTCGCAGGGGGCGAACACCGGGGAGCTGTTTTTT
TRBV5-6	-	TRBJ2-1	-	CASSLAGVYEQFF	TGTGCCAGCAGCTTAGCAGGGGTGTATGAGCAGTTCTTC
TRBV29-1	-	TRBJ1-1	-	CSADKGRGTEAFF	TGCAGCGCCGATAAGGGCAGGGGAACTGAAGCTTTCTTT
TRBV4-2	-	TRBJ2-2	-	CASSHPNGAAGELFF	TGTGCCAGCAGCCATCCGAATGGGGCAGCCGGGGAGCTGTTTTTT
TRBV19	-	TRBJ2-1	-	CASSLADSSYNEQFF	TGTGCCAGTAGCCTAGCGGACAGCTCCTACAATGAGCAGTTCTTC
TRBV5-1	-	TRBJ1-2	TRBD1	CASSQDRGGPNYGYTF	TGCGCCAGCAGCCAGGACAGGGGAGGCCCTAACTATGGCTACACCTTC
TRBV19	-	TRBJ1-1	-	CASSIRQGNTEAFF	TGTGCCAGTAGTATTCGGCAGGGGAACACTGAAGCTTTCTTT
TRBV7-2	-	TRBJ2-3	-	CASSLGDIHTDTQYF	TGTGCCAGCAGCTTGGGGGACATCCACACAGATACGCAGTATTTT
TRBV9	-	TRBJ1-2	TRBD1	CASRHGTGNSNYGYTF	TGTGCCAGCAGGCACGGGACAGGGAACAGTAACTATGGCTACACCTTC
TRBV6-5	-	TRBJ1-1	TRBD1	CASRDGQGKVEAFF	TGTGCCAGCAGGGACGGACAGGGAAAGGTCGAAGCTTTCTTT
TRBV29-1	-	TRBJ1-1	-	CSVEGRVVDPEAFF	TGCAGCGTTGAGGGGAGGGTGGTGGACCCTGAAGCTTTCTTT
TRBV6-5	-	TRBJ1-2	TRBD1	CASSSPTDRGQAGYTF	TGTGCCAGCAGTTCACCCACGGACAGGGGGCAGGCTGGCTACACCTTC
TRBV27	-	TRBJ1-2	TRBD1	CASSPQGYNYGYTF	TGTGCCAGCAGTCCACAGGGGTATAACTATGGCTACACCTTC
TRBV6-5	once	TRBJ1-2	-	CASSQNYGYTF	TGTGCCAGCAGCCAGAACTATGGCTACACCTTC
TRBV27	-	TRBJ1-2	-	CASSIRDTGGYTF	TGTGCCAGCAGTATAAGGGACACCGGTGGCTACACCTTC
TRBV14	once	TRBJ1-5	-	CASSLPNQPQHF	TGTGCCAGCAGCCTCCCGAATCAGCCCCAGCATTTT
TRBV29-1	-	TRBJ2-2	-	CSVAPTVTGELFF	TGCAGCGTCGCCCCGACAGTTACCGGGGAGCTGTTTTTT
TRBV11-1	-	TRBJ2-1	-	CASSLGRGRHNEQFF	TGTGCCAGCAGCTTAGGGCGGGGGCGCCACAATGAGCAGTTCTTC
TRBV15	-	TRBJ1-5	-	CATSRAGGSNQPQHF	TGTGCCACCAGCAGAGCCGGGGGTAGCAATCAGCCCCAGCATTTT
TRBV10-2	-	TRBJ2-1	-	CASSEQRVGEQFF	TGCGCCAGCAGTGAACAGCGGGTCGGTGAGCAGTTCTTC
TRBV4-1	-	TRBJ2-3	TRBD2	CASSQGGGAGGLFEQYF	TGCGCCAGCAGCCAAGGAGGGGGAGCGGGGGGCCTTTTCGAGCAGTATTTT
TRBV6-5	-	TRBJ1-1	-	CASSYRQSNTEAFF	TGTGCCAGCAGTTACCGACAGTCAAACACTGAAGCTTTCTTT
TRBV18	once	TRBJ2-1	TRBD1	CASTGDRGPYEQFF	TGTGCCAGCACAGGGGACAGGGGGCCCTATGAGCAGTTCTTC
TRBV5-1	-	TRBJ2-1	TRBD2	CASSLLGGLAGDNEQFF	TGCGCCAGCAGCTTGTTAGGCGGACTAGCGGGGGACAATGAGCAGTTCTTC
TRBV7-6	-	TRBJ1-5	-	CASSLGRGNQPQHF	TGTGCCAGCAGCTTAGGACGAGGAAATCAGCCCCAGCATTTT
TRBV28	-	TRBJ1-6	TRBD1	CASSSPRGTNSPLHF	TGTGCCAGCAGTTCTCCCAGGGGGACAAATTCACCCCTCCACTTT